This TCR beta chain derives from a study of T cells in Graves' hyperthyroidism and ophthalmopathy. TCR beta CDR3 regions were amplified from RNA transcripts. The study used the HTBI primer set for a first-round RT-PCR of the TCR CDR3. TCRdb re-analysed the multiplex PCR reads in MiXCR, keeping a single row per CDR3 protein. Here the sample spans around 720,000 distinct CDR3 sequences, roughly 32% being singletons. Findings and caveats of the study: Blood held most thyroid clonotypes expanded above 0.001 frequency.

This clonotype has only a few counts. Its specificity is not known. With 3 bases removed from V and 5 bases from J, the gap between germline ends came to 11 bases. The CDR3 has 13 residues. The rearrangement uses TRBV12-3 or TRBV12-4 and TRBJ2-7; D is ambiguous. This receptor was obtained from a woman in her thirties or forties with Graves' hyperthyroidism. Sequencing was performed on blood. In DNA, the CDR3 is TGTGCCAGCAGTTTGTGGGGTGTGAACGAGCAGTACTTC. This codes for CASSLWGVNEQYF.